The clone carrying this TCR beta chain appeared a few times. Its antigen is unknown. Assay used: immunoSEQ multiplex PCR; TCRdb lists only in-frame clones, some missing. This sample has around 53,000 clones, with around four fifths found just once. The record originates from a study of a mutant IDH1 vaccine in newly diagnosed glioma. Time point of the sample: week 35, safety follow-up. Doses consisted of 300 ug of mutant IDH1 20-mer peptide each, paired with topical imiquimod. Scheduled for weeks 1, 3, 5, 7, 11, 15, 19 and 23, eight vaccinations were given to patients. Study-level findings and limits: Pseudoprogression appeared unlinked to shifts in leading peripheral T cell clonotypes.

This sequence was found in a man aged 35 to 55 with glioma. The sample consisted of PBMCs, taken from a glioma patient whose treatment included an IDH1 peptide vaccine.

CDR3: CASSLDWGQGADEQYF. DNA of the CDR3: TGTGCCAGCAGCTTAGACTGGGGACAGGGGGCGGACGAGCAGTACTTC. The gene calls are TRBV7-9 and TRBJ2-7, with TRBD1 identical over 12 bases. This CDR3 is 16 amino acids long. From germline, CDR1 is SEHNR and CDR2 FQNEAQ (reference sequence). After removal of 1 base from V and 5 bases from J, the junction contained 6 bases not matched to a gene.